A single TCR beta chain is shown here with its context. Its antigen target is currently unknown. Base qualities were left out, and no much larger clone turns up one base away. These data are taken from a study of beta chain features in type 1 diabetes (dated by TCRdb to the late 2010s). For context, the study as a whole: Mean age, gender distribution, total cell number and subset yield did not differ between patients and healthy donors. The study compared TCRB repertoires of sorted circulating CD4+ T cell subsets between recently diagnosed type 1 diabetes patients and matched healthy donors. Regulatory and stem cell-like memory subsets were obtained from only 8 patients and roughly 8 healthy donors, while naive and central memory subsets were obtained from all 30 or so donors. A total of around 110,000,000 sorted cells were examined across all samples, and a strong correlation was observed between cell number per subset and RNA yield.

From each donor, a single peripheral blood sample of around 0.12 L on average was drawn into heparinised tubes. A BD FACSAria II and a panel including CD45RO, CCR7, CD25, CD127, CD95 and CD27 were used to sort naive, central memory, regulatory and stem cell-like memory CD4+ T cells. All sorted populations exceeded 98% purity. PBMCs were isolated right away by Lymphoprep density gradient centrifugation and were stained directly, without culture. So that batch effects would be minimized, each experiment stained and sorted samples in pairs, pairing one healthy donor with one patient. Spanning cysteine to phenylalanine, the CDR3 consists of 15 amino acids. Solely the CDR3 DNA is kept, with 45 bases framed from the first base. V lost 8 bases and J lost 6 bases, and the count of bases not matched to a germline gene is 12. The germline V gene encodes CDR1 SEHNR and CDR2 FQNEAQ (reference sequence). The entire isolated RNA was reverse transcribed using the High Capacity cDNA Reverse Transcription Kit, and thus expressed TCRB transcripts were sequenced. Deep immunoSEQ sequencing was performed on naive, central memory and regulatory T cell samples, with an average of about 3.6 million total reads per sample. Sorted cells were lysed in RLT buffer, and RNA was extracted using DNase-treated RNeasy Micro or Mini kits according to cell number. Each cell subset was processed separately to prevent cross-contamination, with patient and healthy donor samples processed together. Using the immunoSEQ multiplex PCR, TCRB sequences were amplified from cDNA into 87-bp fragments spanning the CDR3 region. Sequencing of the amplicons was done on the Illumina HiSeq platform. Per the authors' processing: PCR bias was computationally corrected using synthetic template baselines, reads within Hamming distance 2 were collapsed, and singletons that could not be merged were discarded. Reads were aligned against IMGT to assign V, D and J genes, CDR3 length and insertions or deletions at six rearrangement sites. Within each subset, clonotype counts were normalized to sorted cell number, and only after that were true diversity and Gini coefficients computed with the tcR R package. Repertoire sharing was quantified using the overlap coefficient calculated on TCRB nucleotide sequences. TCRdb carries this immuneACCESS record with in-frame sequences only. Its versions omit some clonotypes, under half of them owing to an unresolved V gene in the studies checked, with the rest unexplained. D and trimming were read from the DNA, whereas the V and J calls and clone size are those reported in that table. This sample comprises 300,000 to 400,000 clones, roughly 8% of them detected only once. The ten largest clones take up less than 0.45% of the sample.

Study-wide findings and limitations: Because the HLA sub-analyses included only small numbers of individuals, any influence of HLA type on TCRB rearrangement was left unresolved. Patients with type 1 diabetes made fewer insertions and deleted more nucleotides at VDJ recombination sites, implying thymic rearrangement abnormalities. Naive, central memory and regulatory TCRB repertoires appeared more similar among patients than among healthy donors. Shorter templates might be favored by PCR, yet because patient and control samples were amplified and corrected together, any such skew would affect both groups equally. Because cDNA rather than genomic DNA was sequenced, highly expressing activated cells could have been over-represented, although no difference in activation and CD3 levels was found between groups. A moderate but significant shortening of TCRB CDR3 length was observed in type 1 diabetes patients in all four CD4+ subsets.

The chain uses TRBV7-9 and TRBJ2-7, with 11 junctional bases fitting TRBD1. This clonotype was obtained from a woman in her late teens or twenties in good health. The sample was central memory CD4+ T cells from blood. CDR3 protein: CASSGRDRGRGEQYF. The sequenced DNA: TGTGCCAGCTCCGGGAGGGACAGGGGGAGGGGCGAGCAGTACTTC.